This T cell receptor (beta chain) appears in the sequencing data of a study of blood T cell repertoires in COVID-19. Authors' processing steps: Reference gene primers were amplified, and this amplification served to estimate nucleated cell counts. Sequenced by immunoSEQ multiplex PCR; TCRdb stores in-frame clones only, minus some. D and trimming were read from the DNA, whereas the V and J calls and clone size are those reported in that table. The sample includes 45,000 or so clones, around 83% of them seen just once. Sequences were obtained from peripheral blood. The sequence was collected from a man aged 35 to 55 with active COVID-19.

CDR3 nucleotides: TGTGCCAGCAGCTTATCGTCCTCGGGACTAGCGGGGTACGAGCAGTACTTC. This sequence encodes CASSLSSSGLAGYEQYF. This sequence joins TRBV7-8 and TRBJ2-7, with 13 bases aligning to TRBD2. Trimming at V came to 2 bases and at J to 4 bases, leaving 8 bases not matched to a gene. Germline V CDR1 and CDR2: SGHVS, FQNEAQ. This CDR3 region has 17 residues.